Detailed here is one T cell receptor beta chain. This sample was taken from a study of blood T cell repertoires in COVID-19. The wider study: Whether acute or convalescent, the COVID-19 samples came from the United States, Italy and Spain.

Germline CDR1 and CDR2: SNHLY and FYNNEI. Trimming shortened V by 4 bases and J by 3 bases, and 13 bases separated the two germline ends. The CDR3 loop spans 14 amino acids. Self-reported history from a screening survey and questionnaire set each donor's cohort. Cohort 3 recovery required two negative PCRs, clearance, or symptom resolution. Original analysis: Using reference gene primer amplification, nucleated cell counts were estimated. Only in-frame clones appear in the TCRdb table, and some are missing; sequencing was by immunoSEQ multiplex PCR. V and J calls and clone size come straight from that table; D and trimming were deduced from the DNA. The sample yields approximately 290,000 clones, 80% to 95% seen once.

V gene TRBV2 combines with J gene TRBJ2-7, with D possibly TRBD2 on 5 matching bases. Sequencing was performed on PBMCs or T cells enriched from blood (not recorded which). The source is a young woman who had recovered from COVID-19. CDR3 in amino acids: CASSVRDYDYEQYF. For the CDR3, the DNA is TGTGCCAGCAGTGTTCGTGACTATGACTACGAGCAGTACTTC.